The clone carrying this TCR beta chain has ten or more counts. As yet, its antigen is unknown. The data derive from a study of CD8+CD57+ T cells in acquired aplastic anemia. Overall study: Sorting CD4+ and CD8+ cells gave DNA averaging about 3.1 ug. Overall study results and limits: CD8+ Simpson's diversity in patients was not significantly different from that in controls.

Genomic DNA templated the TCR beta VDJ and CDR3 profiling. TCRdb re-analysed the reads in MiXCR, keeping a single row per CDR3 protein. Of 150,000 to 200,000 distinct CDR3 sequences in the sample, approximately 51% are singletons; the top ten hold 3% to 4%. V was pared by 1 base and J by 0 bases, with 9 bases between. CDR1 and CDR2 from the germline V gene are SGHTA and FQGNSA. CDR3 length: 15 residues. Whoever was chosen for sequencing had shown CD8+CD57+ cell expansion by flow cytometry. Sequenced: sorted CD4+, CD8+, or CD8+CD57+ T cells (not recorded which) from PBMCs. This chain connects TRBV7-2 to TRBJ2-5; D not resolved. This clonotype was obtained from a human donor with aplastic anemia. CDR3 nucleotides: TGTGCCAGCAGCTTAGGACGGACGTACCAAGAGACCCAGTACTTC. It yields the protein CASSLGRTYQETQYF.